The clone carrying this T cell receptor (beta chain) was seen a few times. Its specificity is not known. Germline and junction disagree at one end, which may indicate a read error. The length of the CDR3 is 14 residues. Germline values: CDR1 MNHNY, CDR2 SVGAGI (reference sequence). The data are from a study of blood T cells in healthy people across ages. It was with a sample-barcoded 5' primer and a J-beta primer mix that a second PCR of roughly 7 to 12 cycles was run. MiXCR, applied by TCRdb to the 5' RACE reads, yields one record per CDR3 protein. The sample contains about 780,000 distinct CDR3 sequences, 25% to 30% of which appear only once. Whole-study results and caveats: PBMCs left unsorted prevented a conclusive naive versus antigen-experienced comparison.

This sample was shared with a second study, whose subject was T cells of mothers and their children. That paper states: All RNA that had been extracted was used for cDNA synthesis at about 1.5 ug per 15 ul. The yield was over 8 million TCR beta CDR3 reads from each mother and a few million from each child. Related mother-child pairs shared marginally more repertoire than unrelated pairs, though not significantly.

The TCR comes from a boy aged 10-17 years in good health. J is TRBJ2-5 and V is TRBV6-6; tentatively, D is TRBD2 (7 bases). The material sequenced was blood. CDR3 residues: CASSYRGAQGTQYF. The CDR3, as DNA: TGTGCCAGCAGTTACCGGGGGGCCCAAGGGACCCAGTACTTC.